The rows below give T cell receptor beta chains drawn from one sample of a study of blood T cell repertoires in COVID-19. Libraries were prepared by immunoSEQ multiplex PCR; TCRdb keeps only in-frame clonotypes and omits some of them. The table records about 190,000 clones, roughly 84% of them present only once. What was sequenced was peripheral blood. Source of these receptors: a human donor in a cohort sampled during active COVID-19. Each CDR3 is given with its conserved first and last residue. The order of the fields is V gene, D gene, J gene, clone size, CDR3 DNA, CDR3 protein. The D gene is left open where the match is weak. Part of the rows lack a size; the others show once, few, many or a class for expanded clones.

TRBV23-1	TRBD1	TRBJ1-1	once	TGCGCCAGCCCCGGGACAGGGGGCTTCGGAGCTTTCTTT	CASPGTGGFGAFF
TRBV5-5	TRBD1	TRBJ1-1	NA	TGTGCCAGCAGCTGGGGGCAGGGGGCGTTGGACACTGAAGCTTTCTTT	CASSWGQGALDTEAFF
TRBV9	NA	TRBJ1-6	NA	TGTGCCAGCAGTCTGACCGCGGCGTCACCCCTCCACTTT	CASSLTAASPLHF
TRBV6-6	NA	TRBJ2-2	once	TGTGCCAGCAGGCGTGACATGTCCGGGGAGCTGTTTTTT	CASRRDMSGELFF
TRBV18	TRBD1	TRBJ1-3	NA	TGTGCCAGCTCACCCGCGACAGGGCTCTCTGGAAACACCATATATTTT	CASSPATGLSGNTIYF
TRBV2	TRBD1	TRBJ1-1	few	TGTGCCAGCAGTGACCTAGTGACAGGGAGTTTGGCTTTCTTT	CASSDLVTGSLAFF
TRBV9	TRBD1	TRBJ1-2	NA	TGTGCCAGCAGTCCTCCGGGACAGGGGTCTGGCTACACCTTC	CASSPPGQGSGYTF
TRBV24-1	NA	TRBJ2-7	NA	TGTGCCACCAGTGATGGGGGCGACTACGAGCAGTACTTC	CATSDGGDYEQYF
TRBV12-3/TRBV12-4	TRBD1	TRBJ2-1	NA	TGTGCCAGCAGTACCCCGGGACAGGGGTCGTTCTTC	CASSTPGQGSFF
TRBV27	NA	TRBJ2-7	NA	TGTGCCAGCAGTTTACAGGGGACATACGAGCAGTACTTC	CASSLQGTYEQYF
TRBV14	NA	TRBJ1-2	NA	TGTGCCAGCAGCACTGGACACCAGAACTATGGCTACACCTTC	CASSTGHQNYGYTF
TRBV7-9	NA	TRBJ2-1	NA	TGTGCCAGCACCCTACATCGGACAGACTACAATGAGCAGTTCTTC	CASTLHRTDYNEQFF
TRBV27	TRBD1	TRBJ2-7	NA	TGTGCCAGCAGTCCATACAGGGGGCCCCACGAGCAGTACTTC	CASSPYRGPHEQYF
TRBV10-3	NA	TRBJ1-3	few	TGTGCCATCAGTGAGTTGGCGGGTGGAAACACCATATATTTT	CAISELAGGNTIYF
TRBV7-8	NA	TRBJ1-2	NA	TGTGCCAGCAGCTTAGTTGCGGCAGGGGCCTATGGCTACACCTTC	CASSLVAAGAYGYTF
TRBV3-1/TRBV3-2	NA	TRBJ1-5	few	TGTGCCAGCAGCCAAGGTGTATTTAATCAGCCCCAGCATTTT	CASSQGVFNQPQHF
TRBV13	TRBD1	TRBJ1-6	NA	TGTGCCAGCAGAGACAGGGGGTCGGATTCACCCCTCCACTTT	CASRDRGSDSPLHF
TRBV6-6	NA	TRBJ2-7	NA	TGTGCCAGCAGTTACAACGGCGACAACTACGAGCAGTACTTC	CASSYNGDNYEQYF
TRBV20-1	TRBD2	TRBJ2-1	once	TGCAGTGCTAGTTCTAGCGGGGGGGCGATCTACAATGAGCAGTTCTTC	CSASSSGGAIYNEQFF
TRBV7-9	NA	TRBJ1-2	NA	TGTGCCAGCAGCCAAGTGCGTGGCTACACCTTC	CASSQVRGYTF
TRBV20-1	NA	TRBJ1-1	NA	TGCAGTGCTAGGAGCGGGCAGAAAGCTTTCTTT	CSARSGQKAFF
TRBV5-8	NA	TRBJ2-2	NA	TGTGCCAGCAGCTTGGGGCAGGCGTTCACCGGGGAGCTGTTTTTT	CASSLGQAFTGELFF
TRBV29-1	TRBD1	TRBJ1-2	NA	TGCAGCGTTAGACAGGGGTTGGACTATGGCTACACCTTC	CSVRQGLDYGYTF
TRBV3-1/TRBV3-2	TRBD1	TRBJ2-4	NA	TGTGCCAGCAGCTTGCCGGGACAGGGTCGAATTCAGTACTTC	CASSLPGQGRIQYF
TRBV7-2	TRBD2	TRBJ2-2	once	TGTGCCAGCAGCCCCGGGACTAGCGGCCCCGGGGAGCTGTTTTTT	CASSPGTSGPGELFF
TRBV18	NA	TRBJ1-1	NA	TGTGCCAGCTCGAAACAGGGAAACACTGAAGCTTTCTTT	CASSKQGNTEAFF
TRBV5-4	NA	TRBJ2-1	few	TGTGCCAGCAGCTACCCCCTCCGGAGCTCCTACAATGAGCAGTTCTTC	CASSYPLRSSYNEQFF
TRBV4-1	TRBD1	TRBJ2-7	NA	TGCGCCAGCAGCCAAGTTACCGGGACAGGGATTTACGAGCAGTACTTC	CASSQVTGTGIYEQYF
TRBV12-3/TRBV12-4	NA	TRBJ1-2	NA	TGTGCCAGCAGTTTGCGGGAGAGCTACACCTTC	CASSLRESYTF
TRBV9	TRBD1	TRBJ1-2	NA	TGTGCCAGCAGCGTAGGTGGGACAGTTAACTATGGCTACACCTTC	CASSVGGTVNYGYTF
TRBV7-9	TRBD1	TRBJ2-3	NA	TGTGCCAGCAGCTTACAGGGGGCTACGCAGTATTTT	CASSLQGATQYF